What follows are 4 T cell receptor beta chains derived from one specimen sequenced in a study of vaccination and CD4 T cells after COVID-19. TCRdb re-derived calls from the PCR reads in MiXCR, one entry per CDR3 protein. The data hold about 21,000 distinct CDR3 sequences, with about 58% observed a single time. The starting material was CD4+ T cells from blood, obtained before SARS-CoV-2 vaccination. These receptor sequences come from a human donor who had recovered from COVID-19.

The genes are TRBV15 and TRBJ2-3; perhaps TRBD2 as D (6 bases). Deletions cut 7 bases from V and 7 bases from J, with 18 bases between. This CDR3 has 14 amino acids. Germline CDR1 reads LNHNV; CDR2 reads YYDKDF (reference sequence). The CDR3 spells CATTQAVGRHTQYF. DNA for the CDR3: TGTGCCACCACCCAAGCGGTAGGGAGGCATACGCAGTATTTT.

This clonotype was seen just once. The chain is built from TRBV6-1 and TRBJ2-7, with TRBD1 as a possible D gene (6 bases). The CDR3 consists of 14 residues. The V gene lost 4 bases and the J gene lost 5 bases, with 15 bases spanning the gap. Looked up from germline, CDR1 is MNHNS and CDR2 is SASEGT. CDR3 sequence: CASSGWTVADEQYF. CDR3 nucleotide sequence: TGTGCCAGCAGTGGGTGGACAGTCGCGGACGAGCAGTACTTC.

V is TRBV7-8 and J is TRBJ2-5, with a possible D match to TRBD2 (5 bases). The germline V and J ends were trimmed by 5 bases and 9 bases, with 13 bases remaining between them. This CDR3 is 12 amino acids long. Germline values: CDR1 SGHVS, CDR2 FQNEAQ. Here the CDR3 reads CASSPTTSSQYF. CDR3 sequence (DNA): TGTGCCAGCAGCCCTACAACTAGTTCCCAGTACTTC.

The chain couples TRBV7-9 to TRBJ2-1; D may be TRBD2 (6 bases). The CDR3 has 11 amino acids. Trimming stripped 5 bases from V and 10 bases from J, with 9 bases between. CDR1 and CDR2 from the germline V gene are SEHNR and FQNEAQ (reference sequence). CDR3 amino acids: CASSRAGEQFF. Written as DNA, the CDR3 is TGTGCCAGCAGCCGGGCGGGAGAGCAGTTCTTC.